This T cell receptor beta chain was recovered during a study of blood T cell repertoires in COVID-19. The assay was immunoSEQ multiplex PCR, and TCRdb's table has in-frame clones only and misses some. The table has about 200,000 clones, 90% seen once. Trimming removed 6 bases from V and 8 bases from J; junction bases left unmatched: 14. The CDR3 runs 16 residues. The V gene's germline CDR1 is MGHDK and CDR2 SYGVNS. The chain is built from TRBV25-1 and TRBJ1-4, with TRBD1 matching 8 bases. Specimen: peripheral blood. The TCR originated in a man aged 50 to 59 with acute or convalescent COVID-19. The CDR3 DNA reads as TGTGCCAGCAGGCGATCTAATACGGGACAGGAAGAAAAACTGTTTTTT. This sequence encodes CASRRSNTGQEEKLFF.